This is a list of T cell receptor beta chains from one sample in a study of T cell responses to AZD1222 COVID-19 vaccine. Measured with immunoSEQ multiplex PCR; TCRdb has only the in-frame clones, and not every one. The sample has 150,000 to 200,000 clones, around 92% seen once. The sample in question was peripheral blood, obtained 28 days after the second AZD1222 dose. The receptors were gathered from an adult who received the AZD1222 COVID-19 vaccine. Each CDR3 is given with its conserved first and last residue. Each record gives: J gene, V gene, D gene, clone size, CDR3 protein, CDR3 DNA. A D gene is named only where the DNA matches it firmly. Size is omitted from some rows. Given values are once, few, many or a class for expanded clones.

J gene: TRBJ1-2; V gene: TRBV5-1; D gene: TRBD1; clone size: -; CDR3 protein: CASSLDGDSAYGYTF; CDR3 DNA: TGCGCCAGCAGCTTGGATGGGGACAGCGCCTATGGCTACACCTTC
J gene: TRBJ2-7; V gene: TRBV27; D gene: -; clone size: -; CDR3 protein: CASSLSRGDEQYF; CDR3 DNA: TGTGCCAGCAGTTTATCGCGGGGTGACGAGCAGTACTTC
J gene: TRBJ1-2; V gene: TRBV29-1; D gene: -; clone size: -; CDR3 protein: CSVQIGTANYGYTF; CDR3 DNA: TGCAGCGTTCAAATAGGGACGGCTAACTATGGCTACACCTTC
J gene: TRBJ2-7; V gene: TRBV4-2; D gene: TRBD2; clone size: -; CDR3 protein: CASSQTSGDSYEQYF; CDR3 DNA: TGTGCCAGCAGCCAGACTAGCGGGGACTCCTACGAGCAGTACTTC
J gene: TRBJ1-1; V gene: TRBV5-1; D gene: -; clone size: -; CDR3 protein: CASSLEQPGTEAFF; CDR3 DNA: TGCGCCAGCAGCTTGGAACAGCCTGGCACTGAAGCTTTCTTT
J gene: TRBJ1-2; V gene: TRBV5-4; D gene: -; clone size: -; CDR3 protein: CASSLEAGAFYGYTF; CDR3 DNA: TGTGCCAGCAGCTTGGAAGCAGGCGCCTTCTATGGCTACACCTTC
J gene: TRBJ1-2; V gene: TRBV6-5; D gene: TRBD1; clone size: -; CDR3 protein: CASSYSGQGGRGYTF; CDR3 DNA: TGTGCCAGCAGTTACTCCGGACAGGGCGGACGGGGCTACACCTTC
J gene: TRBJ2-5; V gene: TRBV7-8; D gene: -; clone size: -; CDR3 protein: CASSLGGLRRETQYF; CDR3 DNA: TGTGCCAGCAGCTTAGGAGGTTTGAGGAGGGAGACCCAGTACTTC
J gene: TRBJ1-1; V gene: TRBV3-1/TRBV3-2; D gene: -; clone size: -; CDR3 protein: CASSQANTEAFF; CDR3 DNA: TGTGCCAGCAGCCAAGCGAACACTGAAGCTTTCTTT
J gene: TRBJ1-5; V gene: TRBV25-1; D gene: TRBD1; clone size: -; CDR3 protein: CASSEGQGFNQPQHF; CDR3 DNA: TGTGCCAGCAGTGAAGGACAGGGGTTCAATCAGCCCCAGCATTTT
J gene: TRBJ2-5; V gene: TRBV6-5; D gene: -; clone size: -; CDR3 protein: CASSLQDGGQETQYF; CDR3 DNA: TGTGCCAGCAGTCTTCAGGATGGGGGGCAAGAGACCCAGTACTTC
J gene: TRBJ1-2; V gene: TRBV6-5; D gene: -; clone size: -; CDR3 protein: CASSYSGKLDYGYTF; CDR3 DNA: TGTGCCAGCAGTTACTCGGGTAAACTGGACTATGGCTACACCTTC
J gene: TRBJ1-1; V gene: TRBV2; D gene: TRBD1; clone size: -; CDR3 protein: CASSADRGINEAFF; CDR3 DNA: TGTGCCAGCAGCGCCGACAGGGGAATTAATGAAGCTTTCTTT
J gene: TRBJ1-2; V gene: TRBV4-1; D gene: -; clone size: -; CDR3 protein: CASSQEVRQYYGYTF; CDR3 DNA: TGCGCCAGCAGCCAAGAGGTTCGGCAGTACTATGGCTACACCTTC
J gene: TRBJ1-6; V gene: TRBV9; D gene: -; clone size: -; CDR3 protein: CASSVDSAYNSPLHF; CDR3 DNA: TGTGCCAGCAGCGTAGACAGCGCCTATAATTCACCCCTCCACTTT
J gene: TRBJ2-3; V gene: TRBV6-4; D gene: -; clone size: -; CDR3 protein: CASIRGRGTQYF; CDR3 DNA: TGTGCCAGCATCCGGGGTAGGGGAACGCAGTATTTT
J gene: TRBJ2-7; V gene: TRBV2; D gene: -; clone size: -; CDR3 protein: CASRPGTYEQYF; CDR3 DNA: TGTGCCAGCAGGCCTGGAACCTACGAGCAGTACTTC
J gene: TRBJ1-2; V gene: TRBV5-1; D gene: TRBD1; clone size: -; CDR3 protein: CASSPYRGGGYTF; CDR3 DNA: TGCGCCAGCAGCCCTTACAGGGGCGGTGGCTACACCTTC
J gene: TRBJ1-2; V gene: TRBV20-1; D gene: -; clone size: -; CDR3 protein: CSASSGGYTF; CDR3 DNA: TGCAGTGCTAGCTCAGGTGGCTACACCTTC
J gene: TRBJ2-1; V gene: TRBV4-2; D gene: TRBD2; clone size: once; CDR3 protein: CASSHSSGGGGYNEQFF; CDR3 DNA: TGTGCCAGCAGCCACTCCAGCGGGGGGGGAGGGTACAATGAGCAGTTCTTC
J gene: TRBJ2-3; V gene: TRBV5-6; D gene: TRBD2; clone size: -; CDR3 protein: CASSLQLAGGTDTQYF; CDR3 DNA: TGTGCCAGCAGCTTGCAACTAGCGGGGGGCACAGATACGCAGTATTTT
J gene: TRBJ1-6; V gene: TRBV7-8; D gene: -; clone size: once; CDR3 protein: CASSLGGLHNSPLHF; CDR3 DNA: TGTGCCAGCAGCTTAGGGGGTTTACATAATTCACCCCTCCACTTT
J gene: TRBJ1-1; V gene: TRBV5-1; D gene: -; clone size: -; CDR3 protein: CASNDAFGATEAFF; CDR3 DNA: TGCGCCAGCAATGATGCGTTTGGGGCCACTGAAGCTTTCTTT
J gene: TRBJ1-6; V gene: TRBV6-5; D gene: -; clone size: -; CDR3 protein: CASSKRVNSPLHF; CDR3 DNA: TGTGCCAGCTCCAAAAGGGTTAATTCACCCCTCCACTTT
J gene: TRBJ2-6; V gene: TRBV30; D gene: TRBD2; clone size: -; CDR3 protein: CAWTAGDSSSGANVLTF; CDR3 DNA: TGTGCCTGGACCGCGGGGGACTCTAGCTCTGGGGCCAACGTCCTGACTTTC
J gene: TRBJ1-6; V gene: TRBV5-1; D gene: -; clone size: -; CDR3 protein: CASSLLHSGNSPLHF; CDR3 DNA: TGCGCCAGCAGCCTTCTGCACAGCGGAAATTCACCCCTCCACTTT
J gene: TRBJ1-6; V gene: TRBV7-9; D gene: -; clone size: -; CDR3 protein: CASSYDSNSPLHF; CDR3 DNA: TGTGCCAGCAGCTACGACAGTAATTCACCCCTCCACTTT
J gene: TRBJ1-1; V gene: TRBV18; D gene: -; clone size: -; CDR3 protein: CASSPGWGTEAFF; CDR3 DNA: TGTGCCAGCTCACCGGGGTGGGGCACTGAAGCTTTCTTT
J gene: TRBJ1-1; V gene: TRBV4-1; D gene: -; clone size: -; CDR3 protein: CASSQDHATGNTEAFF; CDR3 DNA: TGCGCCAGCAGCCAAGATCATGCGACAGGGAACACTGAAGCTTTCTTT
J gene: TRBJ2-3; V gene: TRBV6-5; D gene: -; clone size: -; CDR3 protein: CASSRSGVGTDTQYF; CDR3 DNA: TGTGCCAGCAGTAGATCGGGGGTAGGCACAGATACGCAGTATTTT
J gene: TRBJ2-7; V gene: TRBV6-2/TRBV6-3; D gene: -; clone size: -; CDR3 protein: CASSAQGSYEQYF; CDR3 DNA: TGTGCCAGCAGCGCACAGGGCTCCTACGAGCAGTACTTC
J gene: TRBJ1-2; V gene: TRBV9; D gene: -; clone size: -; CDR3 protein: CASSGEPDSPYYGYTF; CDR3 DNA: TGTGCCAGCAGCGGAGAACCGGACAGCCCGTACTATGGCTACACCTTC
J gene: TRBJ1-2; V gene: TRBV7-9; D gene: -; clone size: -; CDR3 protein: CASNNQGSDGYTF; CDR3 DNA: TGTGCCAGCAACAACCAGGGAAGTGATGGCTACACCTTC
J gene: TRBJ1-6; V gene: TRBV2; D gene: -; clone size: -; CDR3 protein: CASSEIQGSYNSPLHF; CDR3 DNA: TGTGCCAGCAGTGAAATTCAGGGCTCCTATAATTCACCCCTCCACTTT
J gene: TRBJ1-2; V gene: TRBV12-3/TRBV12-4; D gene: TRBD1; clone size: -; CDR3 protein: CASSSGQGNAF; CDR3 DNA: TGTGCCAGCAGTTCCGGACAGGGTAACGCCTTC
J gene: TRBJ1-1; V gene: TRBV12-3/TRBV12-4; D gene: -; clone size: -; CDR3 protein: CASSARTEAFF; CDR3 DNA: TGTGCCAGCAGCGCCCGGACAGAAGCTTTCTTT
J gene: TRBJ2-7; V gene: TRBV30; D gene: TRBD1; clone size: -; CDR3 protein: CAWDPGQGYEQYF; CDR3 DNA: TGTGCCTGGGACCCGGGACAGGGATACGAGCAGTACTTC
J gene: TRBJ1-2; V gene: TRBV6-5; D gene: -; clone size: -; CDR3 protein: CASSYSSTTGGYGYTF; CDR3 DNA: TGTGCCAGCAGTTACTCCTCCACGACAGGCGGCTATGGCTACACCTTC
J gene: TRBJ1-2; V gene: TRBV6-1; D gene: -; clone size: once; CDR3 protein: CASSEALWTAYGYTF; CDR3 DNA: TGTGCCAGCAGTGAAGCGCTATGGACAGCCTATGGCTACACCTTC
J gene: TRBJ2-7; V gene: TRBV6-2/TRBV6-3; D gene: -; clone size: -; CDR3 protein: CASSYRGSPYF; CDR3 DNA: TGTGCCAGCAGTTACAGGGGGAGTCCGTACTTC
J gene: TRBJ1-3; V gene: TRBV18; D gene: -; clone size: few; CDR3 protein: CASSPRLQSSGNTIYF; CDR3 DNA: TGTGCCAGCTCACCACGGCTACAGAGCTCTGGAAACACCATATATTTT
J gene: TRBJ2-7; V gene: TRBV5-1; D gene: TRBD1; clone size: -; CDR3 protein: CASSFGQGTYEQYF; CDR3 DNA: TGCGCCAGCAGCTTCGGACAGGGGACTTACGAGCAGTACTTC
J gene: TRBJ1-1; V gene: TRBV6-5; D gene: TRBD1; clone size: -; CDR3 protein: CASSDAQGWVTEAFF; CDR3 DNA: TGTGCCAGCAGCGATGCACAGGGGTGGGTCACTGAAGCTTTCTTT
J gene: TRBJ2-3; V gene: TRBV2; D gene: -; clone size: -; CDR3 protein: CASGFRQATDTQYF; CDR3 DNA: TGTGCCAGCGGGTTTAGACAGGCCACAGATACGCAGTATTTT
J gene: TRBJ1-5; V gene: TRBV4-1; D gene: -; clone size: -; CDR3 protein: CASREYRHSNQPQHF; CDR3 DNA: TGCGCCAGCAGAGAATACAGGCATAGCAATCAGCCCCAGCATTTT
J gene: TRBJ1-2; V gene: TRBV7-8; D gene: -; clone size: -; CDR3 protein: CASSLTGSENYGYTF; CDR3 DNA: TGTGCCAGCAGCCTAACAGGATCTGAAAACTATGGCTACACCTTC
J gene: TRBJ1-2; V gene: TRBV7-9; D gene: -; clone size: -; CDR3 protein: CASSLGPGGDRYGYTF; CDR3 DNA: TGTGCCAGCAGCTTAGGGCCCGGGGGTGATCGCTATGGCTACACCTTC
J gene: TRBJ1-5; V gene: TRBV6-6; D gene: -; clone size: -; CDR3 protein: CASSGRAFNQPQHF; CDR3 DNA: TGTGCCAGCAGCGGACGGGCCTTCAATCAGCCCCAGCATTTT
J gene: TRBJ1-1; V gene: TRBV27; D gene: -; clone size: -; CDR3 protein: CASSLWGAEAFF; CDR3 DNA: TGTGCCAGCAGTTTGTGGGGGGCTGAAGCTTTCTTT
J gene: TRBJ1-2; V gene: TRBV5-4; D gene: -; clone size: once; CDR3 protein: CASSLHGWWGNYGYTF; CDR3 DNA: TGTGCCAGCAGCCTCCATGGTTGGTGGGGGAACTATGGCTACACCTTC
J gene: TRBJ2-7; V gene: TRBV15; D gene: -; clone size: -; CDR3 protein: CATSRRVKYEQYF; CDR3 DNA: TGTGCCACCAGCCGGAGGGTAAAATACGAGCAGTACTTC
J gene: TRBJ1-6; V gene: TRBV19; D gene: TRBD1; clone size: -; CDR3 protein: CASSRGQGLNSPLHF; CDR3 DNA: TGTGCCAGTAGTAGGGGACAGGGACTTAATTCACCCCTCCACTTT
J gene: TRBJ1-2; V gene: TRBV12-3/TRBV12-4; D gene: -; clone size: -; CDR3 protein: CASRPGSYGYTF; CDR3 DNA: TGTGCCAGCAGACCCGGGAGCTATGGCTACACCTTC
J gene: TRBJ1-1; V gene: TRBV19; D gene: -; clone size: -; CDR3 protein: CASSAGVNTEAFF; CDR3 DNA: TGTGCCAGTAGTGCTGGGGTGAACACTGAAGCTTTCTTT
J gene: TRBJ1-2; V gene: TRBV15; D gene: -; clone size: -; CDR3 protein: CATSRSLANYGYTF; CDR3 DNA: TGTGCCACCAGCAGATCCCTAGCTAACTATGGCTACACCTTC
J gene: TRBJ2-2; V gene: TRBV4-1; D gene: TRBD2; clone size: -; CDR3 protein: CASSPRAAGGYTGELFF; CDR3 DNA: TGCGCCAGCAGCCCGAGGGCAGCGGGGGGGTACACCGGGGAGCTGTTTTTT
J gene: TRBJ1-2; V gene: TRBV27; D gene: -; clone size: -; CDR3 protein: CASSLLGVGHGDGTNYGYTF; CDR3 DNA: TGTGCCAGCAGTTTATTGGGGGTGGGGCATGGTGACGGAACTAACTATGGCTACACCTTC